The 11 T cell receptor beta chains listed next were all sequenced from one sample in a study of regulatory T cells in long-lasting Graves disease. Time point indicated: persistent/refractory GD, antithyroid drugs over 5 years with positive TRAb. RNA from PBMCs was the source of the TCR library. Investigators prepared the TCR beta libraries by applying iRepertoire HTBI primers and Arm-PCR of CDR3 regions. TCRdb used MiXCR to reprocess the multiplex PCR reads, holding one entry per CDR3 protein. The table shows about 430,000 distinct CDR3 sequences, with about 21% occurring only once. The sample was peripheral blood mononuclear cells (PBMCs), taken when the disease was refractory, from a patient treated with antithyroid drugs. These receptor sequences come from a female donor with Graves disease.

This chain uses TRBV7-2 with TRBJ2-7; 9 bases line up with TRBD1. This CDR3 has 17 amino acids. Germline CDR1 is SGHTA and CDR2 is FQGNSA. V lost 1 base to trimming and J lost 5 bases; unmatched junction nucleotides: 12. The CDR3 loop is CASSLDRTGAPLDEQYF. The CDR3 DNA reads TGTGCCAGCAGCTTAGACCGGACAGGGGCCCCTCTGGACGAGCAGTACTTC. Filled out from reference TRBV7-2 and TRBJ2-7, the complete variable domain reads GAGVSQSPSNKVTEKGKDVELRCDPISGHTALYWYRQSLGQGLEFLIYFQGNSAPDKSGLPSDRFSAERTGGSVSTLTIQRTQQEDSAVYLCASSLDRTGAPLDEQYFGPGTRLTVT.

This clonotype has at least ten counts. V usage is TRBV5-4 and J usage is TRBJ2-5; 7 bases map to TRBD2. Per the germline V gene, CDR1 is SGHNT and CDR2 is YYREEE (reference sequence). J was trimmed by 4 bases and V by 4 bases; bases with no gene match: 13. This CDR3 region has 16 residues. Here the CDR3 reads CASSLEAGVLGETQYF. CDR3 DNA sequence: TGTGCCAGCAGCCTGGAGGCGGGAGTTTTGGGAGAGACCCAGTACTTC.

The rearrangement links TRBV4-1 to TRBJ2-7, with D possibly matching TRBD1 (5 bases). Germline V CDR1 and CDR2: MGHRA, YSYEKL. Deletions cut 0 bases from V and 2 bases from J, with 8 bases between. This CDR3 comprises 14 residues. The CDR3: CASSQDFRAYEQYF. The CDR3 nucleotides read TGCGCCAGCAGCCAAGATTTCAGGGCCTACGAGCAGTACTTC.

This clonotype was seen a few times. Given a much more abundant clone one base away, this may be a read error. The chain has TRBV28 and TRBJ1-2; D possibly corresponds to TRBD1 (6 bases). The ends were cut back, 4 bases at V and 6 bases at J, with 18 bases in the middle. Germline V gives CDR1 MDHEN, CDR2 SYDVKM. The CDR3 sequence is 15 residues long. Here the CDR3 reads CASSYRAPPKNGYTF. The CDR3 DNA sequence: TGTGCCAGCAGTTACAGGGCCCCCCCGAAGAATGGCTACACCTTC.

This clonotype occurred a few times. The gene calls are TRBV20-1 and TRBJ2-7, with 13 nucleotides matching TRBD2. The CDR3 consists of 16 residues. Germline CDR1 DFQATT, CDR2 SNEGSKA (reference sequence). The junction had 8 bases not matched to a gene; V was cut back by 2 bases and J by 4 bases. CDR3 nucleotides: TGCAGTGCTAGACCCGGGACTAGCGGGATCGTTTACGAGCAGTACTTC. The encoded protein is CSARPGTSGIVYEQYF.

V gene TRBV29-1 combines with J gene TRBJ1-6; D is ambiguous. CDR1 is SQVTM and CDR2 is ANQGSEA in the germline V gene. Trimming cost V 6 bases and J 4 bases, with 16 bases left between them. This CDR3 is 15 amino acids long. The CDR3 nucleotides are TGCAGCGTCCGGGAGGGCAGCCCGTATAATTCACCCCTCCACTTT. Its protein product is CSVREGSPYNSPLHF. Variable domain in full (rest from reference TRBV29-1 and TRBJ1-6): SAVISQKPSRDICQRGTSLTIQCQVDSQVTMMFWYRQQPGQSLTLIATANQGSEATYESGFVIDKFPISRPNLTFSTLTVSNMSPEDSSIYLCSVREGSPYNSPLHFGNGTRLTVT.

V and J are TRBV30 and TRBJ1-5; D remains unclear. V gave up 2 bases and J gave up 5 bases, with 10 bases separating them. CDR1 and CDR2 from the germline V gene are GTSNPN and SVGIG (reference sequence). The CDR3 extends over 13 amino acids. CDR3 loop: CAWSNVGDQPQHF. CDR3 in DNA: TGTGCCTGGAGTAACGTTGGAGATCAGCCCCAGCATTTT.

This clonotype was detected a few times. V and J are TRBV20-1 and TRBJ2-7, with D possibly called TRBD1 or TRBD2 (5 bases each). V was cut by 6 bases and J by 0 bases, with 15 bases left in between. Per the germline V gene, CDR1 is DFQATT and CDR2 is SNEGSKA (reference sequence). The CDR3 extends over 14 amino acids. The CDR3 nucleotides are TGCAGTGCGCCAGGATGGGACCGCTCCTACGAGCAGTACTTC. Residues: CSAPGWDRSYEQYF.

Details on this clonotype: A far bigger clonotype differs at one base, so this is likely a read error. The chain carries TRBV12-3 or TRBV12-4 and TRBJ2-1; 7 nucleotides line up with TRBD2. The assigned J gene may be wrong: the sequence end matches TRBJ2-5 better. The CDR3 covers 14 residues. The CDR3 sequence is CAGLATGGEETQYF. As DNA, the CDR3 is TGTGCCGGCCTCGCGACGGGAGGCGAGGAGACCCAGTACTTC.

The count of this clonotype is one. The gene calls are TRBV11-2 and TRBJ1-5, with D perhaps TRBD1 (5 bases). V was pared by 4 bases and J by 5 bases, with 12 bases between. Germline values: CDR1 SGHAT, CDR2 FQNNGV. There are 14 residues in the CDR3. CDR3 coding DNA: TGTGCCAGCAGCTCCGGGGGGGGAGATCAGCCCCAGCATTTT. It yields the protein CASSSGGGDQPQHF.

This clonotype has a count of ten or more. The rearrangement links TRBV28 to TRBJ2-2, with a weak D call TRBD1 (5 bases). Trimming took 7 bases from V and 6 from J, leaving 15 bases between them. Per germline, CDR1 MDHEN and CDR2 SYDVKM. This CDR3 comprises 14 residues. This CDR3 reads CASTQDGMAGELFF. CDR3 coding DNA: TGTGCCAGCACACAGGACGGAATGGCCGGGGAGCTGTTTTTT.